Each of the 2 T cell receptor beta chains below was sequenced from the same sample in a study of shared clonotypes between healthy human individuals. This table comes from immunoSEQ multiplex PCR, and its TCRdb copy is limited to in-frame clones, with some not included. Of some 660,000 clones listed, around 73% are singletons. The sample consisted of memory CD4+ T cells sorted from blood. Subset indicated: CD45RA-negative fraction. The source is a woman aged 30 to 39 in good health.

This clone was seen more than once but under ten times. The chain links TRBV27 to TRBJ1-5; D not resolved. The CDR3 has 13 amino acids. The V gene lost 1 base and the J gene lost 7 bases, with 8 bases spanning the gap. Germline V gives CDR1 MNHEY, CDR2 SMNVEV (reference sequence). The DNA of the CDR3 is TGTGCCAGCAGTTTATTGATGGGCCAGCCCCAGCATTTT. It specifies CASSLLMGQPQHF.

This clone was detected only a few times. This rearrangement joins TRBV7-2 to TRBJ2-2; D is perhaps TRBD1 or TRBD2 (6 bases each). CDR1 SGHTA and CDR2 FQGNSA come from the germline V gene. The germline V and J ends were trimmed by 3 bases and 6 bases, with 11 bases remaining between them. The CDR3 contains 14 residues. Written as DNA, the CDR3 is TGTGCCAGCAGCTTTTACAGGGAGGCCGGGGAGCTGTTTTTT. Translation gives CASSFYREAGELFF.